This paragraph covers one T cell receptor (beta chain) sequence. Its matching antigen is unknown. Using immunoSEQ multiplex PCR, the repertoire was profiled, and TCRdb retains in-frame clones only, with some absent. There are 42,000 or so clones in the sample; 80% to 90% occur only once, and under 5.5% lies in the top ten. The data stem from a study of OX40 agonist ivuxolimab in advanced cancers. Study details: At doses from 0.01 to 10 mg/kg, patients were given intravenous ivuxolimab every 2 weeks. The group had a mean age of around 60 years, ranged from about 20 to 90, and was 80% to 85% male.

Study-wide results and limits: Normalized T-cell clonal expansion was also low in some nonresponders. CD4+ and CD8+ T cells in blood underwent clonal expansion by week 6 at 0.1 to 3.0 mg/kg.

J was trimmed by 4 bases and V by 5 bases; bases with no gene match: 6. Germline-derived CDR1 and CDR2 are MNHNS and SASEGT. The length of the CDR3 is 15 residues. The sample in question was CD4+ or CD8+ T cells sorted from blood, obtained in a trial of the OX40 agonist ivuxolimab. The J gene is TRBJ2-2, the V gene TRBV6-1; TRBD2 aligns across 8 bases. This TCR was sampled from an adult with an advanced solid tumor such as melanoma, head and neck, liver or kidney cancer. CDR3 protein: CASSSGGARTGELFF. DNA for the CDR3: TGTGCCAGCAGTTCGGGGGGGGCCCGCACCGGGGAGCTGTTTTTT.